One sample yielded the 18 T cell receptor beta chains listed below, sequenced in a study of blood T cell repertoires in COVID-19. Some clones are missing from TCRdb's copy, which holds only in-frame ones; the method was immunoSEQ multiplex PCR. The data show around 18,000 clones, 80% seen once. The sequenced sample consisted of peripheral blood. The source of these receptors is an older man with acute or convalescent COVID-19.

The count of this clone is one. The V gene is TRBV7-6, the J gene TRBJ1-5, with TRBD1 as a possible D gene (5 bases). The length of the CDR3 is 15 residues. V dropped 0 bases and J dropped 5 bases, with 11 bases sitting between them. From germline, CDR1 is SGHVS and CDR2 FNYEAQ. CDR3 loop: CASSLASQGHQPQHF. In nucleotides, the CDR3 is TGTGCCAGCAGCTTAGCGAGTCAGGGCCATCAGCCCCAGCATTTT.

This chain's CDR3 is CASKTGSNEKLFF. CDR3 DNA sequence: TGTGCCAGCAAAACAGGGTCTAATGAAAAACTGTTTTTT. This rearrangement joins TRBV6-5 to TRBJ1-4, with D maybe TRBD1 (6 bases). The V and J ends lost 7 bases and 3 bases respectively, with 9 bases between them. This CDR3 contains 13 residues. Germline CDR1 and CDR2: MNHEY and SVGAGI.

CDR3 in amino acids: CASSYTLGTGGNEQYF. The CDR3 DNA sequence: TGTGCCAGCAGTTACACCCTTGGGACAGGGGGAAACGAGCAGTACTTC. This chain connects TRBV6-5 to TRBJ2-7; 11 bases are shared with TRBD1. This CDR3 region has 16 residues. CDR1 is MNHEY and CDR2 is SVGAGI in the germline V gene. V trimming: 2 bases; J trimming: 5 bases; junction bases outside the gene matches: 8.

The J gene is TRBJ1-3, the V gene TRBV18; TRBD1 might be the D (5 bases). Germline V CDR1 and CDR2: KGHSH, LQKENI. Trimming stripped 3 bases from V and 0 bases from J, with 6 bases between. This CDR3 region has 14 residues. The CDR3 nucleotides are TGTGCCAGCTCACCGGGGCTCTCTGGAAACACCATATATTTT. It is translated as CASSPGLSGNTIYF.

J is TRBJ1-2 and V is TRBV27; D perhaps matches TRBD1 (5 bases). Germline-derived CDR1 and CDR2 are MNHEY and SMNVEV (reference sequence). Trimming pared 3 bases from V and 3 bases from J, leaving 8 bases between. The CDR3 has 13 amino acids. In nucleotides, the CDR3 is TGTGCCAGCAGTTTTACAGGTTACTATGGCTACACCTTC. Translated: CASSFTGYYGYTF.

The chain combines TRBV2 with TRBJ2-3, with 7 bases aligning to TRBD2. Germline V lookup: CDR1 SNHLY, CDR2 FYNNEI. V trimming: 9 bases; J trimming: 4 bases; junction bases outside the gene matches: 7. This CDR3 comprises 13 residues. DNA of the CDR3: TGTGCCAGTGGGTTGGGGGGGTCAGATACGCAGTATTTT. Translating it yields CASGLGGSDTQYF. The whole variable domain, remainder taken from reference TRBV2 and TRBJ2-3, is EPEVTQTPSHQVTQMGQEVILRCVPISNHLYFYWYRQILGQKVEFLVSFYNNEISEKSEIFDDQFSVERPDGSNFTLKIRSTKLEDSAMYFCASGLGGSDTQYFGPGTRLTVL.

This clone was observed a few times. The chain couples TRBV2 to TRBJ1-1; 7 positions agree with TRBD1. CDR3 length: 13 amino acids. The germline CDR1 and CDR2 sequences are SNHLY and FYNNEI. Losses at the gene ends were 6 bases for V and 4 bases for J; bases not matched to a gene: 5. The CDR3 loop is CASRVGQSTEAFF. The CDR3 DNA reads TGTGCCAGCAGGGTGGGACAGAGCACTGAAGCTTTCTTT.

The DNA of the CDR3 is TGTGCCAGCAGTTCGGGACAGGGACTCCCTAACTATGGCTACACCTTC. It encodes CASSSGQGLPNYGYTF. The J gene is TRBJ1-2, the V gene TRBV6-6; 9 bases align to TRBD1. The CDR3 has 16 amino acids. Germline lookup yields CDR1 MNHNY and CDR2 SVGAGI (reference sequence). V gave up 4 bases and J gave up 0 bases; unmatched junction bases: 6.

Turning to this clone: Sequence at one end of the junction differs from germline and may be a read error. The V gene is TRBV7-7, the J gene TRBJ1-6; no reliable D call. CDR3 length: 15 amino acids. Germline values: CDR1 SSHAT, CDR2 FNYEAQ (reference sequence). CDR3 bases: TGTGCTAGCAGCTTCCTATCTAGAGGCGATTCACCCCTCCACTTT. This gives the protein CASSFLSRGDSPLHF.

The rearrangement uses TRBV5-8 and TRBJ2-1, with D perhaps matching TRBD1 (5 bases). The CDR3 length is 15 residues. Per germline, CDR1 SGHTS and CDR2 YDEGEE. V lost 0 bases, J lost 4 bases, and 11 bases lay in between. The CDR3 DNA follows: TGTGCCAGCAGCTTGGCAGGACACTCATACAATGAGCAGTTCTTC. This codes for CASSLAGHSYNEQFF.

CDR3 nucleotide sequence: TGTGCCAGCAGCTTAGGACTGGGCAGGGCAGCTTTCTTT. Amino acids: CASSLGLGRAAFF. The V call is TRBV7-9, the J call TRBJ1-1; the D gene is possibly TRBD1 (5 bases). From germline, CDR1 is SEHNR and CDR2 FQNEAQ (reference sequence). The CDR3 contains 13 residues. V shed 1 base and J shed 10 bases, with 13 bases lying between them. Full variable domain (missing parts from reference TRBV7-9 and TRBJ1-1): DTGVSQNPRHKITKRGQNVTFRCDPISEHNRLYWYRQTLGQGPEFLTYFQNEAQLEKSRLLSDRFSAERPKGSFSTLEIQRTEQGDSAMYLCASSLGLGRAAFFGQGTRLTVV.

V usage is TRBV2 and J usage is TRBJ2-1; possibly TRBD2 for D (5 bases). The CDR3 totals 14 residues. Trimming took off 4 bases at V and 4 bases at J, with 11 bases between the two ends. Germline CDR1 SNHLY, CDR2 FYNNEI. For the CDR3, the DNA is TGTGCCAGCAGTGCCAGCGGAGTTTACAATGAGCAGTTCTTC. Translated, it gives CASSASGVYNEQFF. The full variable domain, rest sourced from reference TRBV2 and TRBJ2-1, is EPEVTQTPSHQVTQMGQEVILRCVPISNHLYFYWYRQILGQKVEFLVSFYNNEISEKSEIFDDQFSVERPDGSNFTLKIRSTKLEDSAMYFCASSASGVYNEQFFGPGTRLTVL.

This chain links TRBV5-4 with TRBJ2-1; 8 positions agree with TRBD2. The junction had 2 bases not matched to a gene; V was cut back by 0 bases and J by 0 bases. CDR3 length: 16 amino acids. Germline assignment: CDR1 SGHNT and CDR2 YYREEE (reference sequence). CDR3 sequence (DNA): TGTGCCAGCAGCTTGGGGCGGGGGGTCTCCTACAATGAGCAGTTCTTC. As protein: CASSLGRGVSYNEQFF. The variable domain in full, with the rest retrieved from reference TRBV5-4 and TRBJ2-1, is ETGVTQSPTHLIKTRGQQVTLRCSSQSGHNTVSWYQQALGQGPQFIFQYYREEENGRGNFPPRFSGLQFPNYSSELNVNALELDDSALYLCASSLGRGVSYNEQFFGPGTRLTVL.

The chain has TRBV11-2 and TRBJ2-7; D possibly corresponds to TRBD2 (5 bases). Deletions cut 1 base from V and 3 bases from J, with 7 bases between. CDR3 size: 13 residues. The germline gives CDR1 SGHAT, CDR2 FQNNGV. The DNA for the CDR3 is TGTGCCAGCAGCTTAGTTCGGGACTACGAGCAGTACTTC. It codes for CASSLVRDYEQYF.

J is TRBJ1-4 and V is TRBV18, with 9 positions matching TRBD1. J was trimmed by 8 bases and V by 6 bases; bases with no gene match: 7. Looked up from germline, CDR1 is KGHSH and CDR2 is LQKENI. The CDR3 sequence is 14 residues long. The CDR3 protein is CASSPGTGLEKLFF. The CDR3 DNA reads TGTGCCAGCTCCCCCGGGACAGGGTTGGAAAAACTGTTTTTT.

This chain joins TRBV10-3 and TRBJ2-3, with TRBD2 matching over 14 bases. The junction had 4 bases not matched to a gene; V was cut back by 5 bases and J by 3 bases. The CDR3 spans 16 residues. The germline gives CDR1 ENHRY, CDR2 SYGVKD. The CDR3 loop is CAISWTSGGKTDTQYF. CDR3 coding DNA: TGTGCCATCAGTTGGACTAGCGGGGGGAAAACAGATACGCAGTATTTT.

This chain joins TRBV4-1 and TRBJ1-3; D perhaps matches TRBD1 (6 bases). V was trimmed by 0 bases and J by 3 bases, leaving 12 bases between them. The germline gives CDR1 MGHRA, CDR2 YSYEKL. CDR3 length equals 16 residues. The CDR3: CASSQDSRGGGNTIYF. The CDR3 coding sequence is TGCGCCAGCAGCCAAGATTCGAGAGGGGGTGGAAACACCATATATTTT.

The V call is TRBV18, the J call TRBJ1-2, with D maybe TRBD1 (5 bases). CDR1 and CDR2 (germline): KGHSH, LQKENI. Trimming took off 3 bases at V and 2 bases at J, with 13 bases between the two ends. CDR3 size: 15 residues. CDR3 amino acids: CASSPLDRSNYGYTF. The CDR3 bases are TGTGCCAGCTCACCTCTCGACAGATCCAACTATGGCTACACCTTC.